The 7 T cell receptor beta chains reported below all come from one sample, sequenced in a study of high-grade serous ovarian cancer treatment subgroups. Here immunoSEQ multiplex PCR was the method, and the copy in TCRdb shows in-frame clones only, minus some. The repertoire consists of 4,000 or so clones, with about 67% occurring once and the leading ten covering less than 15%. Tumor tissue was taken before any definitive surgery or chemotherapy was given. The source material was tumor tissue. The receptors here all came from a human donor with high-grade serous ovarian cancer.

This clone ranks as large (0.1 to 1%). This rearrangement joins TRBV7-6 to TRBJ1-1; no reliable D call. This CDR3 is built from 14 residues. Germline-derived CDR1 and CDR2 are SGHVS and FNYEAQ. Trimming shortened V by 1 base and J by 5 bases, and 11 bases separated the two germline ends. Here the CDR3 reads CASSLGTLGTEAFF. The CDR3 bases are TGTGCCAGCAGCTTAGGCACTCTAGGGACTGAAGCTTTCTTT.

The V gene is TRBV5-4, the J gene TRBJ2-2; D is possibly TRBD2 (6 bases). This CDR3 is 16 amino acids long. V lost 1 base to trimming and J lost 2 bases, with 12 bases between them. Germline loops: CDR1 SGHNT, CDR2 YYREEE (reference sequence). The CDR3 nucleotides are TGTGCCAGCAGCTTGTCGGGACTCATTAACACCGGGGAGCTGTTTTTT. Translated: CASSLSGLINTGELFF.

This clone has only one observation. This chain uses TRBV6-6 with TRBJ2-6; 10 nucleotides line up with TRBD2. Germline V gene lookup returns CDR1 MNHNY and CDR2 SVGAGI (reference sequence). Unmatched junction bases numbered 6, after V lost 4 bases and J lost 9 bases. The CDR3 length is 15 residues. CDR3: CASSSERGGGNVLTF. The CDR3, as DNA: TGTGCCAGCAGTTCGGAGCGGGGGGGAGGCAACGTCCTGACTTTC.

The gene calls are TRBV6-4 and TRBJ2-1, with no clear D. From germline, CDR1 is MRHNA and CDR2 SNTAGT. The CDR3 has 13 amino acids. Trimming took 0 bases from V and 6 from J, leaving 6 bases between them. The CDR3, as DNA: TGTGCCAGCAGTGACTCCAGCGCCAATGAGCAGTTCTTC. Its protein product is CASSDSSANEQFF.

The chain recombines TRBV7-2 with TRBJ1-5, with 9 bases lining up with TRBD1. Germline V gene lookup returns CDR1 SGHTA and CDR2 FQGNSA. The CDR3 covers 15 residues. V was clipped by 5 bases and J by 7 bases; unmatched bases: 9. CDR3 bases: TGTGCCAGCAGCCTTAGGACAGGGGAAGCCCAGCCCCAGCATTTT. This translates into CASSLRTGEAQPQHF. Full variable domain (rest looked up from reference TRBV7-2 and TRBJ1-5): GAGVSQSPSNKVTEKGKDVELRCDPISGHTALYWYRQSLGQGLEFLIYFQGNSAPDKSGLPSDRFSAERTGGSVSTLTIQRTQQEDSAVYLCASSLRTGEAQPQHFGDGTRLSIL.

The V and J genes are TRBV11-2 and TRBJ2-5; D could derive from TRBD1 or TRBD2 (6 bases each). This CDR3 comprises 15 residues. The V end lost 0 bases, the J end lost 4 bases, and 12 bases lay between the germline ends. Per the germline V gene, CDR1 is SGHAT and CDR2 is FQNNGV. The CDR3 sequence is CASSLDLGGPETQYF. The CDR3 DNA is TGTGCCAGCAGCTTAGATCTAGGGGGGCCAGAGACCCAGTACTTC.

The chain uses TRBV4-3 and TRBJ1-5, with D maybe TRBD1 (6 bases). This CDR3 region has 15 residues. V lost 1 base and J 5 bases, leaving 12 bases between the germline ends. Germline CDR1 and CDR2: LGHNA and YSLEER. The chain's CDR3 is CASSQAAGEHQPQHF. Here the CDR3 DNA reads TGCGCCAGCAGCCAAGCGGCAGGGGAGCATCAGCCCCAGCATTTT.